This T cell receptor (beta chain) is drawn from a study of post-analysis software for immune sequencing data. Tagging with unique molecular identifiers was a feature of the TCR beta cDNA libraries. TCRdb reanalysed the PCR reads using MiXCR and keeps one entry per CDR3 protein. The profile shows over 150,000 distinct CDR3 sequences, 35% to 40% of them singletons. The CDR3 is 14 residues long. Germline V gene data show CDR1 as DFQATT and CDR2 as SNEGSKA (reference sequence). V was clipped by 4 bases and J by 5 bases; unmatched bases: 8. The receptor's source is a girl aged 10-17 years with multiple sclerosis. Sequences were derived from blood, sampled after autologous hematopoietic stem cell transplantation. The V gene is TRBV20-1, the J gene TRBJ1-2; 9 nucleotides line up with TRBD1. The CDR3 bases are TGCAGTGCTAAACCACAGGGGGCGGCTTATGGCTACACCTTC. It translates to CSAKPQGAAYGYTF.